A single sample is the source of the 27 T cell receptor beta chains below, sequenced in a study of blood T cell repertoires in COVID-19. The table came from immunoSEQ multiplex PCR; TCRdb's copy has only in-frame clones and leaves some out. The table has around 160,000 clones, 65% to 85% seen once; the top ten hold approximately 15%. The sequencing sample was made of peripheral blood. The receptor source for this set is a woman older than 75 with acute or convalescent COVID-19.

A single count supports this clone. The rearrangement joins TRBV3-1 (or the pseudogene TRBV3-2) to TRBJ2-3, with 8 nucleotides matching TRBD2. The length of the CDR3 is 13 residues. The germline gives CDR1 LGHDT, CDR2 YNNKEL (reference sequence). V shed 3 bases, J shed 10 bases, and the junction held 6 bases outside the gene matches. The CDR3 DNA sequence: TGTGCCAGCAGCCAGAGCGGGAGAGGGGCGCAGTATTTT. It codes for CASSQSGRGAQYF.

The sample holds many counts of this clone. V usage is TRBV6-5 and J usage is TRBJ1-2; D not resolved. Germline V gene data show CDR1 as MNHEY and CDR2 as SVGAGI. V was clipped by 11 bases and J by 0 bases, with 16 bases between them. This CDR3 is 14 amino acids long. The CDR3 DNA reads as TGTGCCCCTTTACCTGAGGGAGCTAACTATGGCTACACCTTC. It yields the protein CAPLPEGANYGYTF.

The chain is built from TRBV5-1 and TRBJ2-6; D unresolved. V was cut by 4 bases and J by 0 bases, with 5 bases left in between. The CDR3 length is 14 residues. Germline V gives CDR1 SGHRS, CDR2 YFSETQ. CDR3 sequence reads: CASSPNSGANVLTF. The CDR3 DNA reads TGCGCCAGCAGCCCAAACTCTGGGGCCAACGTCCTGACTTTC.

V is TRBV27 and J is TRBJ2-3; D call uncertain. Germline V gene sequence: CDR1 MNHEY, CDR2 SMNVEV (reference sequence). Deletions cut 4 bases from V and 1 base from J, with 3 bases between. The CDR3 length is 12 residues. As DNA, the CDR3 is TGTGCCAGCAGTTCAGGCACAGATACGCAGTATTTT. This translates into CASSSGTDTQYF.

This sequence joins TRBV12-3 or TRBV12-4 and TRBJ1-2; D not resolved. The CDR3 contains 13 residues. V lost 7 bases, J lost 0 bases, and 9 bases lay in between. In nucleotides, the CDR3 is TGTGCCAGCACCTTCGGAGCTAACTATGGCTACACCTTC. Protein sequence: CASTFGANYGYTF.

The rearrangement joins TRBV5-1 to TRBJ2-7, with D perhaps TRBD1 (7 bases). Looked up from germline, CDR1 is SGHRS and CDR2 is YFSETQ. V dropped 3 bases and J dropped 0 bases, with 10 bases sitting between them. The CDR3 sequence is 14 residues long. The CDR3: CASSWRDSSYEQYF. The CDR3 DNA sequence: TGCGCCAGCAGCTGGAGGGACAGCTCCTACGAGCAGTACTTC.

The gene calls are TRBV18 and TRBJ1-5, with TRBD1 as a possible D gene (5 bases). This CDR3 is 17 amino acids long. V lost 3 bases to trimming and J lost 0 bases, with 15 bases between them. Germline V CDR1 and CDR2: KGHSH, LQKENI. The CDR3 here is CASSPNLGGNSNQPQHF. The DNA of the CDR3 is TGTGCCAGCTCACCTAATCTGGGGGGAAATAGCAATCAGCCCCAGCATTTT.

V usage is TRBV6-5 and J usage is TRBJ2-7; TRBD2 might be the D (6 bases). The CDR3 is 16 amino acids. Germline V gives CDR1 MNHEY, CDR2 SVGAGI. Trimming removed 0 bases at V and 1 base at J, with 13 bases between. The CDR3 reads CASSYSLQGGSYEQYF. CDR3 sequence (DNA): TGTGCCAGCAGTTACTCTCTGCAGGGAGGATCCTACGAGCAGTACTTC.

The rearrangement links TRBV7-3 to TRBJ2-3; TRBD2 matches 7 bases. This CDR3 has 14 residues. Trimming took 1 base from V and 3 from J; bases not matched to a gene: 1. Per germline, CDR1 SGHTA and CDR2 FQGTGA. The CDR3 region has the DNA TGTGCCAGCAGCTTAATGGGGGGGACAGATACGCAGTATTTT. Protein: CASSLMGGTDTQYF.

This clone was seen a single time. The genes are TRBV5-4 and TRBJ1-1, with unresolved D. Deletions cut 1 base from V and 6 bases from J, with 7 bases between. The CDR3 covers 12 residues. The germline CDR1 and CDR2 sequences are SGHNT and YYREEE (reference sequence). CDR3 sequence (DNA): TGTGCCAGCAGCTTGTGGAGTGCTGAAGCTTTCTTT. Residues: CASSLWSAEAFF. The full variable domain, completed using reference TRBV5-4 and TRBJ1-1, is ETGVTQSPTHLIKTRGQQVTLRCSSQSGHNTVSWYQQALGQGPQFIFQYYREEENGRGNFPPRFSGLQFPNYSSELNVNALELDDSALYLCASSLWSAEAFFGQGTRLTVV.

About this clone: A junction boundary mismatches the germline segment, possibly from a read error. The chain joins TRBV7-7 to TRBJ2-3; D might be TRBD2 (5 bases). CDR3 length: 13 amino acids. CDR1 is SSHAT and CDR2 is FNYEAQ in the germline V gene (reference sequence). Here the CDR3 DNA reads TGTGCTAGCAGCATTAGAGGAGAGGGCACGCAGTATTTT. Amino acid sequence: CASSIRGEGTQYF.

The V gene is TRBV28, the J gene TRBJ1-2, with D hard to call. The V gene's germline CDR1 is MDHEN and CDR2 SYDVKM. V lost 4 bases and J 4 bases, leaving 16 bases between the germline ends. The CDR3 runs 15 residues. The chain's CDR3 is CASSSPRGFSYGYTF. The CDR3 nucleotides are TGTGCCAGCAGTTCCCCCCGAGGCTTTTCCTATGGCTACACCTTC.

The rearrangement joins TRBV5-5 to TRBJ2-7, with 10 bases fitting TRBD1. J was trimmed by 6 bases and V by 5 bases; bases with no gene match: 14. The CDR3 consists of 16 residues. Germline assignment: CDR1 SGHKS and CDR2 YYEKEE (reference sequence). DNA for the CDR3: TGTGCCAGCAGTTTTAACCCGGGACAGGGGCGAAGCGAGCAGTACTTC. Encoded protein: CASSFNPGQGRSEQYF.

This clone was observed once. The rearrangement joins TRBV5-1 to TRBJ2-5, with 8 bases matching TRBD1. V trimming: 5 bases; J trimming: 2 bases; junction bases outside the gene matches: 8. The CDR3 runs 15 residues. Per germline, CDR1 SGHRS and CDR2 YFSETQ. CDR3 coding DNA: TGCGCCAGCAGAGAGGGGACAGGAGATCAAGAGACCCAGTACTTC. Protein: CASREGTGDQETQYF.

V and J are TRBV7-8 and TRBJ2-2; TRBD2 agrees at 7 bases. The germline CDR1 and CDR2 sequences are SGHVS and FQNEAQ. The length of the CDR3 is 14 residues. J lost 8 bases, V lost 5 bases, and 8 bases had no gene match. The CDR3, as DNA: TGTGCCAGCAGCCCGGGACTAACCTGGGGGGAGCTGTTTTTT. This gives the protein CASSPGLTWGELFF.

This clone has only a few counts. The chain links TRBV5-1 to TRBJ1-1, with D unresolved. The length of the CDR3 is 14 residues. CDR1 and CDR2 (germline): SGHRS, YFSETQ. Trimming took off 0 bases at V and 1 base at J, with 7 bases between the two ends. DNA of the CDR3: TGCGCCAGCAGCTTGGTGGTGAGGAACACTGAAGCTTTCTTT. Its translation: CASSLVVRNTEAFF.

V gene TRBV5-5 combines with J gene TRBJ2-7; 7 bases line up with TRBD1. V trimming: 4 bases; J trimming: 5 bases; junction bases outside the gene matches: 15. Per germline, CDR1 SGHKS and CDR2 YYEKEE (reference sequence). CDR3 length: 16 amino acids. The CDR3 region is CASSPRRQGLMHEQYF. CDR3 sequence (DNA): TGTGCCAGCAGCCCCCGCCGACAGGGTCTGATGCACGAGCAGTACTTC. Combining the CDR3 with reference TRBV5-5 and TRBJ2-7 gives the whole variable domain DAGVTQSPTHLIKTRGQQVTLRCSPISGHKSVSWYQQVLGQGPQFIFQYYEKEERGRGNFPDRFSARQFPNYSSELNVNALLLGDSALYLCASSPRRQGLMHEQYFGPGTRLTVT.

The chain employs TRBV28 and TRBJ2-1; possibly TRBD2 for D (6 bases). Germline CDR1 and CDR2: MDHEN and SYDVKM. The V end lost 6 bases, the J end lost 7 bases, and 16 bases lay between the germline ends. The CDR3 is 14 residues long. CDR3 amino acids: CASRKRGVNNEQFF. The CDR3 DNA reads TGTGCCAGCAGAAAACGCGGGGTGAATAATGAGCAGTTCTTC.

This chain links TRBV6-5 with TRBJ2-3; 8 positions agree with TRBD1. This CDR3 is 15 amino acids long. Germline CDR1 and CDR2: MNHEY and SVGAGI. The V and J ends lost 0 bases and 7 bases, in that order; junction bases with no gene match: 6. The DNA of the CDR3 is TGTGCCAGCAGTTACTCAGCAGGGGGCTACAATACGCAGTATTTT. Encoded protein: CASSYSAGGYNTQYF.

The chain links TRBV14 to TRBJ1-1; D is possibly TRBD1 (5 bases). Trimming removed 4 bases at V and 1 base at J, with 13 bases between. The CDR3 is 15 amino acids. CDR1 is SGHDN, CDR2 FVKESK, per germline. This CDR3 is CASSLPTAGNTEAFF. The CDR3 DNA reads TGTGCCAGCAGCCTCCCGACAGCTGGGAACACTGAAGCTTTCTTT.

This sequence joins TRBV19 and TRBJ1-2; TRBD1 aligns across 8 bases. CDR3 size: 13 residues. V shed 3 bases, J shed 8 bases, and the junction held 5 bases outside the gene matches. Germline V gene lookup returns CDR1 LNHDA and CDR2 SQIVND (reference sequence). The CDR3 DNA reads TGTGCCAGTAGTATCTCACAGGGGGTAGGCTACACCTTC. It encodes CASSISQGVGYTF.

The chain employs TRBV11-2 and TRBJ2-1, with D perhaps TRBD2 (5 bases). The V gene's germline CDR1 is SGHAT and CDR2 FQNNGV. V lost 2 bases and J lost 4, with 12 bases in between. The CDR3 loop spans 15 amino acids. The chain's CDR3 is CASSLPGVTYNEQFF. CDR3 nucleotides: TGTGCCAGCAGCTTACCCGGGGTAACTTACAATGAGCAGTTCTTC.

CDR3 in amino acids: CASSLALGKQETQYF. The CDR3 DNA sequence: TGTGCCAGCAGCTTAGCCCTCGGGAAACAAGAGACCCAGTACTTC. This chain uses TRBV7-8 with TRBJ2-5; a weak D match, TRBD2 (5 bases). Deletions cut 0 bases from V and 2 bases from J, with 10 bases between. The CDR3 has 15 residues. Per germline, CDR1 SGHVS and CDR2 FQNEAQ.

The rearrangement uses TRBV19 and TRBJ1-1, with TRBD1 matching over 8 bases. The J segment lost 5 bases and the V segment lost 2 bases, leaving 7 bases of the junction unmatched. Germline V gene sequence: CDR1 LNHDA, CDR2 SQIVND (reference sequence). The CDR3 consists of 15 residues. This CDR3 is CASSIKARGLTEAFF. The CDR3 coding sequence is TGTGCCAGTAGTATAAAGGCCAGGGGGCTTACTGAAGCTTTCTTT. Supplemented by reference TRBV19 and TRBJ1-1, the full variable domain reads DGGITQSPKYLFRKEGQNVTLSCEQNLNHDAMYWYRQDPGQGLRLIYYSQIVNDFQKGDIAEGYSVSREKKESFPLTVTSAQKNPTAFYLCASSIKARGLTEAFFGQGTRLTVV.

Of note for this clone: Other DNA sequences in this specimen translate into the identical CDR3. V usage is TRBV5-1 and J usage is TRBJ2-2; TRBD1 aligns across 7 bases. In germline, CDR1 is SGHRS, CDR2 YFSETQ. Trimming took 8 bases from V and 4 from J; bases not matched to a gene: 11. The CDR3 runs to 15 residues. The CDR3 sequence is CASSTRQGSTGELFF. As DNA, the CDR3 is TGCGCCAGTAGCACCCGACAGGGATCCACCGGGGAGCTGTTTTTT.

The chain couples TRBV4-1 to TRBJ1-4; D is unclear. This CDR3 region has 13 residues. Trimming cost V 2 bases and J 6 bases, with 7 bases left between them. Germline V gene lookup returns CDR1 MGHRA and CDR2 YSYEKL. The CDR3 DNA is TGCGCCAGCAGCCAAACGCGGGATGAAAAACTGTTTTTT. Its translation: CASSQTRDEKLFF.

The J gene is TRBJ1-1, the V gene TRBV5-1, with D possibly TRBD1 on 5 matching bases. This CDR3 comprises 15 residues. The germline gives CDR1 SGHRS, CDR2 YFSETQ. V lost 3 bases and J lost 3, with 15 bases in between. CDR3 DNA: TGCGCCAGCAGCTATTCGACAGCGACCGACACTGAAGCTTTCTTT. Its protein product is CASSYSTATDTEAFF.